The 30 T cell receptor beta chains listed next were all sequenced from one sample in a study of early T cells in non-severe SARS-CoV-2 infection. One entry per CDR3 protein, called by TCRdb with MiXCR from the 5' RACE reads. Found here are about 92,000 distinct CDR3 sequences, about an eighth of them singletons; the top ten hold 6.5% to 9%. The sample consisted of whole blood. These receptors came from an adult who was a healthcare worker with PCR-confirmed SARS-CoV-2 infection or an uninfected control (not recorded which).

The DNA for the CDR3 is TGTGCCAGCAGTTTAGCAGGAAACACCATATATTTT. This gives the protein CASSLAGNTIYF. The chain carries TRBV28 and TRBJ1-3, with D hard to call. Germline loops: CDR1 MDHEN, CDR2 SYDVKM. Trimming pared 2 bases from V and 4 bases from J, leaving 3 bases between. The CDR3 runs 12 residues.

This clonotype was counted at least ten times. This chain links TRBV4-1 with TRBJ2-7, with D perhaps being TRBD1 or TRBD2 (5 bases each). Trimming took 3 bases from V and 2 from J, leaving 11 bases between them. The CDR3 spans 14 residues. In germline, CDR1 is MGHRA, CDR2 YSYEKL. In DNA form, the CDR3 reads TGCGCCAGCAGCCATCTAGCAGGGCCCTACGAGCAGTACTTC. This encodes CASSHLAGPYEQYF.

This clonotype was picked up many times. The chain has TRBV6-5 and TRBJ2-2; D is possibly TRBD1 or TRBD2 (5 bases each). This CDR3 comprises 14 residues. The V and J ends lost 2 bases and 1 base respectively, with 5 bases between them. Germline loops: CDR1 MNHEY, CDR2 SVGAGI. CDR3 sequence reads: CASSYGGNTGELFF. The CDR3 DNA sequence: TGTGCCAGCAGTTACGGGGGGAACACCGGGGAGCTGTTTTTT.

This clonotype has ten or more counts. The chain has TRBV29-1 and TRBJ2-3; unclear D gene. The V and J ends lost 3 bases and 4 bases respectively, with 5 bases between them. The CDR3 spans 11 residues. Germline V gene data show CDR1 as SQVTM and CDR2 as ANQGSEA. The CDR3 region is CSVESADTQYF. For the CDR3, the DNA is TGCAGCGTTGAGTCGGCAGATACGCAGTATTTT.

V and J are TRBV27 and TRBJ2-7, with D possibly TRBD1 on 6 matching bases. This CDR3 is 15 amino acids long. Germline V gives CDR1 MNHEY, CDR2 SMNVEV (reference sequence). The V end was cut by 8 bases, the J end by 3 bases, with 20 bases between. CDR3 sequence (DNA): TGTGCCAGCTTGGACCCCCACAGGGCCGGCTACGAGCAGTACTTC. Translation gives CASLDPHRAGYEQYF.

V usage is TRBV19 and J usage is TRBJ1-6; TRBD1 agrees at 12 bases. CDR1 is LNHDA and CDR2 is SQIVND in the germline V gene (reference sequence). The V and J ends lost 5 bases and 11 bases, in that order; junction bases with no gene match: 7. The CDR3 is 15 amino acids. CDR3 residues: CASSSTGTGGTPLHF. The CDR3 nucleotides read TGTGCCAGTAGTTCGACCGGGACAGGGGGCACACCCCTCCACTTT. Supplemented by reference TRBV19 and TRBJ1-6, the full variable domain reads DGGITQSPKYLFRKEGQNVTLSCEQNLNHDAMYWYRQDPGQGLRLIYYSQIVNDFQKGDIAEGYSVSREKKESFPLTVTSAQKNPTAFYLCASSSTGTGGTPLHFGNGTRLTVT.

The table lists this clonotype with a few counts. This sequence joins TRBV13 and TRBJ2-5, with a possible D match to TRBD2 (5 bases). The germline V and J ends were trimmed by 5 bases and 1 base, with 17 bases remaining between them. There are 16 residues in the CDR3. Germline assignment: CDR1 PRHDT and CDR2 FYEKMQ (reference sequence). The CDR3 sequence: CASSPGDRDFQETQYF. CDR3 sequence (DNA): TGTGCCAGCAGCCCAGGAGACCGGGATTTCCAAGAGACCCAGTACTTC. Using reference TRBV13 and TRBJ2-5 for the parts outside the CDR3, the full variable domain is AAGVIQSPRHLIKEKRETATLKCYPIPRHDTVYWYQQGPGQDPQFLISFYEKMQSDKGSIPDRFSAQQFSDYHSELNMSSLELGDSALYFCASSPGDRDFQETQYFGPGTRLLVL.

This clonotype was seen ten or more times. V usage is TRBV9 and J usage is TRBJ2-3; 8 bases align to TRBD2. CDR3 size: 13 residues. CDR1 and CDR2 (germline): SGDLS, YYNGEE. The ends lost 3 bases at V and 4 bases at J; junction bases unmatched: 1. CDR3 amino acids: CASSGTSSDTQYF. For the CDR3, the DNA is TGTGCCAGCAGCGGGACTAGCTCAGATACGCAGTATTTT.

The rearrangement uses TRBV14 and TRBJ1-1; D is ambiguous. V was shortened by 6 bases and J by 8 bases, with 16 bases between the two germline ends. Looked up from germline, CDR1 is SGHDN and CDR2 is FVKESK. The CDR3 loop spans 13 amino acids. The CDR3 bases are TGTGCCAGCAGTAAGGCGCGGGCGGGAGAAGCTTTCTTT. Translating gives CASSKARAGEAFF.

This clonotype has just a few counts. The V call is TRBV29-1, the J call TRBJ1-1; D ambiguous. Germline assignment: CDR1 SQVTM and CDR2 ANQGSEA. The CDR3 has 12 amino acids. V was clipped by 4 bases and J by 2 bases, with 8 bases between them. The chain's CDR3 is CSVASGNTEAFF. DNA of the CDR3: TGCAGCGTTGCATCAGGAAACACTGAAGCTTTCTTT.

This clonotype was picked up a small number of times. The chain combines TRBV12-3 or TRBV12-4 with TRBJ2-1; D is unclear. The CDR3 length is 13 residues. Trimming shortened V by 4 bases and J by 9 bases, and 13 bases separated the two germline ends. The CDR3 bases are TGTGCCAGCAGTTCCTTCTCTAGTCCTGAGCAGTTCTTC. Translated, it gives CASSSFSSPEQFF.

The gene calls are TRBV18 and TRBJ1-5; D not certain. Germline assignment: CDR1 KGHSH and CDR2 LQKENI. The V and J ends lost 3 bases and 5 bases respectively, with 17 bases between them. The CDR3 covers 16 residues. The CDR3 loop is CASSPDLALSDQPQHF. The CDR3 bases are TGTGCCAGCTCACCGGACCTAGCGCTTTCGGATCAGCCCCAGCATTTT.

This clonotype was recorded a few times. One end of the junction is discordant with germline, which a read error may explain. CDR3 region: CASSLAAAGGYEQYF. The CDR3 DNA is TGTGCCAGCAGCCTAGCGGCCGCGGGAGGCTACGAGCAGTACTTC. This chain connects TRBV7-9 to TRBJ2-7, with 8 bases fitting TRBD2. CDR1 and CDR2 from the germline V gene are SEHNR and FQNEAQ (reference sequence). This CDR3 spans 15 amino acids. Using reference TRBV7-9 and TRBJ2-7 for the parts outside the CDR3, the full variable domain is DTGVSQNPRHKITKRGQNVTFRCDPISEHNRLYWYRQTLGQGPEFLTYFQNEAQLEKSRLLSDRFSAERPKGSFSTLEIQRTEQGDSAMYLCASSLAAAGGYEQYFGPGTRLTVT.

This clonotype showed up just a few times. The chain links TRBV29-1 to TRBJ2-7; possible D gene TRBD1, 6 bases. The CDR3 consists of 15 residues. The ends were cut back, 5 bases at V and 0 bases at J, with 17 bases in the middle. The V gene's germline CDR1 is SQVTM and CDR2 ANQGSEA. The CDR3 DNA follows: TGCAGCGTTTACAGACCCCAGGGGCTCTCCTACGAGCAGTACTTC. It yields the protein CSVYRPQGLSYEQYF.

As DNA, the CDR3 is TGCAGCGCGTTCCGGCGCCTAGCGTACAATGAGCAGTTCTTC. This sequence encodes CSAFRRLAYNEQFF. The chain is built from TRBV29-1 and TRBJ2-1; weak D call: TRBD2 (6 bases). V was cut by 7 bases and J by 4 bases, with 17 bases left in between. CDR3 length: 14 residues. Germline V lookup: CDR1 SQVTM, CDR2 ANQGSEA.

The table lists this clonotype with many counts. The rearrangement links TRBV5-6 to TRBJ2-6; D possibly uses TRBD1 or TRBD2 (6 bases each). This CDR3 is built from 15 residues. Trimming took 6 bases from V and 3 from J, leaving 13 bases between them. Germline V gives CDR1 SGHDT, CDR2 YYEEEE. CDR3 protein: CASKPGDFGANVLTF. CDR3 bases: TGTGCCAGCAAGCCAGGGGACTTTGGGGCCAACGTCCTGACTTTC.

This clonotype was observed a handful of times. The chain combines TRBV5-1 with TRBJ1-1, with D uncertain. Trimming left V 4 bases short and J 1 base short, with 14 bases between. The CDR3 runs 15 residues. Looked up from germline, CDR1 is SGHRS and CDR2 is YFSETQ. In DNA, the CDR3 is TGCGCCAGCAGCGCCCTCAACAGCCCGAACACTGAAGCTTTCTTT. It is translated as CASSALNSPNTEAFF.

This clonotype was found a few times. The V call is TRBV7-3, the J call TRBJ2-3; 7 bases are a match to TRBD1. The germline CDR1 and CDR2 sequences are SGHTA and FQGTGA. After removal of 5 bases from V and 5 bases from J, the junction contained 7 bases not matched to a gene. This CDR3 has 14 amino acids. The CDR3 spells CASSRTGIGDTQYF. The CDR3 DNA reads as TGTGCCAGCAGCCGGACAGGAATCGGAGATACGCAGTATTTT.

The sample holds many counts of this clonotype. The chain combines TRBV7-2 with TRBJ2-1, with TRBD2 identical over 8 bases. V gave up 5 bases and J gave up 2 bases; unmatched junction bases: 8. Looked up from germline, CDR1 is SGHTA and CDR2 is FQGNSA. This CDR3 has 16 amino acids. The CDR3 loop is CASSVLAGGAYNEQFF. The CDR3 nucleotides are TGTGCCAGCAGCGTCCTAGCGGGTGGGGCCTACAATGAGCAGTTCTTC.

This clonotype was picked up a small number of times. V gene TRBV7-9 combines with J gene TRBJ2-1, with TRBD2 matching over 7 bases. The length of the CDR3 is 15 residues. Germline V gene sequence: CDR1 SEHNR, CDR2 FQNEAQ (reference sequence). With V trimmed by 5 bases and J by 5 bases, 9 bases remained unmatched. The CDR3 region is CASSHTWDYNNEQFF. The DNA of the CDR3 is TGTGCCAGCAGCCATACGTGGGACTACAACAATGAGCAGTTCTTC.

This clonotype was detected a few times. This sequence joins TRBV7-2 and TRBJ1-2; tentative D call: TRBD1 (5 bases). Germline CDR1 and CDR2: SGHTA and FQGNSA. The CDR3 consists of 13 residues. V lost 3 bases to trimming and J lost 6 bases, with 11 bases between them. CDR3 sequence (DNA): TGTGCCAGCAGCTTTAAGGGGTTTCATGGCTACACCTTC. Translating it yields CASSFKGFHGYTF.

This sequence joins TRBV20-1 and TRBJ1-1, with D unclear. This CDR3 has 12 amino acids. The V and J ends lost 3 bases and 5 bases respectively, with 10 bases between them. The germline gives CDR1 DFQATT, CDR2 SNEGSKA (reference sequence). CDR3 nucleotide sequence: TGCAGTGCTAGGCTTACGGGGACTGAAGCTTTCTTT. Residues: CSARLTGTEAFF.

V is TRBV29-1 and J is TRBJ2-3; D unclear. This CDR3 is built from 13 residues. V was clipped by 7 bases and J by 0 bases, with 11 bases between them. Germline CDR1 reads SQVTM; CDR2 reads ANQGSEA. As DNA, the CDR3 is TGCAGCGCTGCGAGTATTAGCACAGATACGCAGTATTTT. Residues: CSAASISTDTQYF.

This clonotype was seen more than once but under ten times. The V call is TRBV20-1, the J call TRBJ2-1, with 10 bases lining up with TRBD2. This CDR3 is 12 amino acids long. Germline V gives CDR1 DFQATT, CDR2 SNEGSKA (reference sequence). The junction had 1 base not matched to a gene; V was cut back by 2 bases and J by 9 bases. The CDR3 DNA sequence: TGCAGTGCTAGACTAGCGGGAGTTGAGCAGTTCTTC. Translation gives CSARLAGVEQFF.

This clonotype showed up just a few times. CDR3: CASSEWLAAGTGELFF. The CDR3 nucleotides read TGTGCCAGCAGTGAATGGCTAGCGGCTGGCACCGGGGAGCTGTTTTTT. The genes are TRBV2 and TRBJ2-2; 7 nucleotides agree with TRBD2. Germline V gene lookup returns CDR1 SNHLY and CDR2 FYNNEI. V dropped 2 bases and J dropped 4; count of bases not matched to a gene: 7. This CDR3 comprises 16 residues.

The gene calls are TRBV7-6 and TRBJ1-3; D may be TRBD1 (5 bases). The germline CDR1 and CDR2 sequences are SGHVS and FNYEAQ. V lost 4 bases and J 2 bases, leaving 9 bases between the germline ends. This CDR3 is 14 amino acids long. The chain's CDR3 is CASSSRDPGNTIYF. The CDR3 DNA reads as TGTGCCAGCAGCTCCCGGGACCCTGGAAACACCATATATTTT.

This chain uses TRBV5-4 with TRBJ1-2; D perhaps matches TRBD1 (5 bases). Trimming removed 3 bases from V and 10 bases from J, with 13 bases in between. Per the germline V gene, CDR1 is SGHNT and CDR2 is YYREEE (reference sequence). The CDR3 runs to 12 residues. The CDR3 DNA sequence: TGTGCCAGCAGCTGGGCGTTGGGGGACTACACCTTC. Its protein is CASSWALGDYTF.

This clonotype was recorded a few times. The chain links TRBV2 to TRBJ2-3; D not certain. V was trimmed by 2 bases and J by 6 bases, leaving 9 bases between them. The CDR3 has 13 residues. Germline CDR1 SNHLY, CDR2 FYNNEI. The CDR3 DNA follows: TGTGCCAGCAGTGAATCTATGGGGGATACGCAGTATTTT. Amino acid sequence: CASSESMGDTQYF.

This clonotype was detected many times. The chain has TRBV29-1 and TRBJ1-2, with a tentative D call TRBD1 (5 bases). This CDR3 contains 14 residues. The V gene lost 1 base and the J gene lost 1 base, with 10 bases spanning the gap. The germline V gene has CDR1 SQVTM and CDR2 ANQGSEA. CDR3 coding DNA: TGCAGCGTTGAAGTCGAAGACAGTAACTATGGCTACACCTTC. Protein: CSVEVEDSNYGYTF.

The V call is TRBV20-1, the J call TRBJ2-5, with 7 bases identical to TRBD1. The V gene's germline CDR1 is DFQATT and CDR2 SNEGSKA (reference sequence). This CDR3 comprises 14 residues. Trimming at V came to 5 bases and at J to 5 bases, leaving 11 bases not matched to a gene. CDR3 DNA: TGCAGTGCTCACCTGAGGACAGGTTGGGAGACCCAGTACTTC. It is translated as CSAHLRTGWETQYF.